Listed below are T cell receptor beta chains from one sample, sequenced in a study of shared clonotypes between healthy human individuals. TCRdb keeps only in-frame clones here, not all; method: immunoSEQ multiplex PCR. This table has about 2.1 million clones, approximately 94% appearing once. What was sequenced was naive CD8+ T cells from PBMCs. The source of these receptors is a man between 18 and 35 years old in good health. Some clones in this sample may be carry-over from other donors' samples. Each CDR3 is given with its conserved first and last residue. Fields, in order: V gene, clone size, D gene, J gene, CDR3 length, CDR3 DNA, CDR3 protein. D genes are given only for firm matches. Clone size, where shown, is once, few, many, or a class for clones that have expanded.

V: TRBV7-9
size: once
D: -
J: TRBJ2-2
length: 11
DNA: TGTGCCAGCAGCTTCGAGGCGGAGCTGTTTTTT
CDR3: CASSFEAELFF

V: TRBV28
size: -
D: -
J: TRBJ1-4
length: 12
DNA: TGTGCCAGCAGTCCTCCCCTATCTAGTCTGTTTTTT
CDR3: CASSPPLSSLFF

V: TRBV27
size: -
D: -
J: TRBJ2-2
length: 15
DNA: TGTGCCAGCAGTTTAGGTCCCGCGAACACCGGGGAGCTGTTTTTT
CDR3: CASSLGPANTGELFF

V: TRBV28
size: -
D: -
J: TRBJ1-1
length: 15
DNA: TGTGCCAGCAAAAACCTTCACAGGGCTGGCACTGAAGCTTTCTTT
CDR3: CASKNLHRAGTEAFF

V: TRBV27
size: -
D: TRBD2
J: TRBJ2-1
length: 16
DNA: TGTGCCAGCAGTTTGACTAGCCCCTTTGTGGACAATGAGCAGTTCTTC
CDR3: CASSLTSPFVDNEQFF

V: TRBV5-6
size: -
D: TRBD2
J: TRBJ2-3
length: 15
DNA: TGTGCCACCAGTACGTTGGGGGGGAGCACAGATACGCAGTATTTT
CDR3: CATSTLGGSTDTQYF

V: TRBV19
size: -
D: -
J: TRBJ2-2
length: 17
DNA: TGTGCCAGTAGTATTGAGGGCTTAGGGTGGAACACCGGGGAGCTGTTTTTT
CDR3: CASSIEGLGWNTGELFF

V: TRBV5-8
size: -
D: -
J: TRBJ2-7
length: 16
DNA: TGTGCCAGCAGCTTGGGTTACCGTTTGGCCTCCTACGAGCAGTACTTC
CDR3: CASSLGYRLASYEQYF

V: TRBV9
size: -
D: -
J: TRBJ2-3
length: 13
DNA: TGTGCCAGCAGCGTAGATAGCACAGATACGCAGTATTTT
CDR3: CASSVDSTDTQYF

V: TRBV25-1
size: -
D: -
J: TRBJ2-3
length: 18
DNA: TGTGCCAGCAGTGAAGGGGAAGGAGAGTCCGTAAGTTCGGGTACGCAGTATTTT
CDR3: CASSEGEGESVSSGTQYF

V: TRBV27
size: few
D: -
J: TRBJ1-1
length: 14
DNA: TGTGCCAGCAGTTTATCAGTCAGGAACACTGAAGCTTTCTTT
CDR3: CASSLSVRNTEAFF

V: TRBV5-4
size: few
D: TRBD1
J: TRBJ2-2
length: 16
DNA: TGTGCCAGCAGCATGGGACAGGGAGGCGGCACCGGGGAGCTGTTTTTT
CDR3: CASSMGQGGGTGELFF

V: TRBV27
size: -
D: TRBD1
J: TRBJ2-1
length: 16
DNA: TGTGCCAGCAGTTTATCGCAGGGGGAATCCTACAATGAGCAGTTCTTC
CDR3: CASSLSQGESYNEQFF

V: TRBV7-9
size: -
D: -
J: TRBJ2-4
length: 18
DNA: TGTGCCAGCAGCCCCAGTGGGGTGGGACCCTATCCAGAAAACATTCAGTACTTC
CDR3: CASSPSGVGPYPENIQYF

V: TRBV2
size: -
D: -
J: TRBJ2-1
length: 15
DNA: TGTGCCAGCAGTGATATGGTTGTTGCGGTCAATGAGCAGTTCTTC
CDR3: CASSDMVVAVNEQFF

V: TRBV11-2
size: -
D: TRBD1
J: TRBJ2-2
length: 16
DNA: TGTGCCAGCAGCTCACCCTACAGGGGGCAGACCGGGGAGCTGTTTTTT
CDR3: CASSSPYRGQTGELFF

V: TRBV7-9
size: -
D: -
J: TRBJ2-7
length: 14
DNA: TGTGCCAGCAGCTTAGTCCCAGGCGACTACGAGCAGTACTTC
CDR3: CASSLVPGDYEQYF

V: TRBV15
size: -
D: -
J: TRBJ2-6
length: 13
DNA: TGTGCCACCAGCCTCCCAGGGGCCAACGTCCTGACTTTC
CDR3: CATSLPGANVLTF

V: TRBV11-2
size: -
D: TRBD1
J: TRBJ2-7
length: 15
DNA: TGTGCCAGCAGCGTCCCCGGGACAGCCCCCTACGAGCAGTACTTC
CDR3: CASSVPGTAPYEQYF

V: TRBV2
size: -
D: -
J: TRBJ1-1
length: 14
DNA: TGTGCCAGCAGTGAAGGCGTTGGGGAAGCGGCGGCTTTCTTT
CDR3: CASSEGVGEAAAFF

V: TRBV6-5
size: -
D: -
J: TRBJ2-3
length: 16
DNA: TGTGCCAGCAGTTACACCGATCGAGATAACACAGATACGCAGTATTTT
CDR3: CASSYTDRDNTDTQYF

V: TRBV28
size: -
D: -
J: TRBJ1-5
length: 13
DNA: TGTGCCAGCAGTCTAACTCCGGGGCAGCCCCAGCATTTT
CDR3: CASSLTPGQPQHF

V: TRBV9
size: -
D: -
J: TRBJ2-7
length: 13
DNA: TGTGCCAGCAGCCCTAGCCCAATCTACGAGCAGTACTTC
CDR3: CASSPSPIYEQYF

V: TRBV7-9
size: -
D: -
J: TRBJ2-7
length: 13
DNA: TGTGCCTCCGGGGGCGGGAGCTCCTACGAGCAGTACTTC
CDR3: CASGGGSSYEQYF

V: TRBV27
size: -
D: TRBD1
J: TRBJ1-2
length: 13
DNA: TGTGCCAGCAGGGCACAGGGGTTCTATGGCTACACCTTC
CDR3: CASRAQGFYGYTF

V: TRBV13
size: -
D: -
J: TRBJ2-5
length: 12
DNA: TGTGCCAGCAGCTTCGGGTTCGAGACCCAGTACTTC
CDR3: CASSFGFETQYF

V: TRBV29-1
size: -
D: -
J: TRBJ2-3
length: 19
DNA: TGCAGCGCCCCGCCCCCCCCGGGGACCCTTCTGGAGGGTCCAGATACGCAGTATTTT
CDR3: CSAPPPPGTLLEGPDTQYF